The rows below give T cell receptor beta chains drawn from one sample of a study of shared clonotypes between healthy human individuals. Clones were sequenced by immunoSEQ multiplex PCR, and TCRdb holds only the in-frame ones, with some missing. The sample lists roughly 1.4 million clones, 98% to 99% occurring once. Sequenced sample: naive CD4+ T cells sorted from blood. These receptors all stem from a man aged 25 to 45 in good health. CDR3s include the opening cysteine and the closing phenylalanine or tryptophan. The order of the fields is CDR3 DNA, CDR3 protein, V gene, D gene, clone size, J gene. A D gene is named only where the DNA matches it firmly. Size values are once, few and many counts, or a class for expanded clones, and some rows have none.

TGTGCCAGCAGCTTATGGGATTCAAATCAGCCCCAGCATTTT	CASSLWDSNQPQHF	TRBV7-2	NA	NA	TRBJ1-5
TGTGCCAGCAGCTTAGTCGGGAGTCGGGTAGAAGCTTTCTTT	CASSLVGSRVEAFF	TRBV7-2	NA	NA	TRBJ1-1
TGTGCCAGCAGTTTATGGACCCACCCCCAGGTGAACACTGAAGCTTTCTTT	CASSLWTHPQVNTEAFF	TRBV27	NA	once	TRBJ1-1
TGTGCCAGCTCCCCTTCTGGCGGGGTGTCCTACGAGCAGTACTTC	CASSPSGGVSYEQYF	TRBV18	NA	NA	TRBJ2-7
TGCGCCAGCAGCTTGCAGGGGCTTCCGAACACTGAAGCTTTCTTT	CASSLQGLPNTEAFF	TRBV5-1	NA	NA	TRBJ1-1
TGTGCCAGCAGCTTAGTGGGAGATACGCAGTATTTT	CASSLVGDTQYF	TRBV7-6	NA	NA	TRBJ2-3
TGTGCCAGCAGCCCGGGACAGGGGGGCACTGAAGCTTTCTTT	CASSPGQGGTEAFF	TRBV11-3	TRBD1	NA	TRBJ1-1
TGTGCCAGCAGTGAATACCGTTATGCAGGGAGAAAACAGCCCCAGCATTTT	CASSEYRYAGRKQPQHF	TRBV25-1	NA	NA	TRBJ1-5
TGTGCCATCTCGGCCCCAGCAGGCTATGGCTACACCTTC	CAISAPAGYGYTF	TRBV28	NA	NA	TRBJ1-2
TGTGCCAGCTTACGGGGGGCGATGAACACTGAAGCTTTCTTT	CASLRGAMNTEAFF	TRBV18	NA	NA	TRBJ1-1
TGTGCCAGCAGCGCCGGACTAGCGGGAGGGAAAGAGACCCAGTACTTC	CASSAGLAGGKETQYF	TRBV9	TRBD2	NA	TRBJ2-5
TGTGCCACCAGCAGAGAACATCAACTAGCGGGCTACCAAGAGACCCAGTACTTC	CATSREHQLAGYQETQYF	TRBV15	TRBD2	NA	TRBJ2-5
TGTGCCAGCAGTTATATAAAGGGAGCTGGAAACACCATATATTTT	CASSYIKGAGNTIYF	TRBV6-6	NA	NA	TRBJ1-3
TGCGCCAGCAGCCAAGGCACGCAGTATTTT	CASSQGTQYF	TRBV4-3	NA	NA	TRBJ2-3
TGTGCCAGCAGCTCCCCGACTGCTGAGCAGTACTTC	CASSSPTAEQYF	TRBV5-4	NA	NA	TRBJ2-7
TGTGCCAGTTCACAAGGGACAGGCGGAGAGACCCAGTACTTC	CASSQGTGGETQYF	TRBV19	TRBD1	NA	TRBJ2-5
TGTGCCAGCAGCCTGGGACGGAGCTCTGGAAACACCATATATTTT	CASSLGRSSGNTIYF	TRBV5-4	NA	NA	TRBJ1-3
TGTGCCAGCAGTGAACTGGGTACCCCACAGCCCCAGCATTTT	CASSELGTPQPQHF	TRBV6-1	NA	NA	TRBJ1-5
TGTGCCAGCAGCCCTAGCGGGAGGGAGACCCAGTACTTC	CASSPSGRETQYF	TRBV7-3	TRBD2	once	TRBJ2-5
TGCGCCAGCAGCAAACAGGGGCCCGGGGAGCTGTTTTTT	CASSKQGPGELFF	TRBV5-1	TRBD1	once	TRBJ2-2
TGTGCCAGCAGCGAGAGGGATTTGACAGGGGAAGAGACCCAGTACTTC	CASSERDLTGEETQYF	TRBV7-2	TRBD1	NA	TRBJ2-5
TGTGCCAGCTCGCCGAACGGGTTCGACGAGCAGTACTTC	CASSPNGFDEQYF	TRBV18	NA	NA	TRBJ2-7
TGTGCCAGCAGGGAAGAGGGGGGATCCCCCTATGGCTACACCTTC	CASREEGGSPYGYTF	TRBV28	NA	NA	TRBJ1-2
TGTGCCTGGAGTGCCGGGACAGGGAACAACGAGCAGTACTTC	CAWSAGTGNNEQYF	TRBV30	TRBD1	once	TRBJ2-7
TGCGCCAGCAGCCATGGGGACAGGCCGTTGGTCCGCTATGGCTACACCTTC	CASSHGDRPLVRYGYTF	TRBV5-1	TRBD1	NA	TRBJ1-2
TGTGCCAGCAGCTCCGGACAGCCTGGAAACACCATATATTTT	CASSSGQPGNTIYF	TRBV7-9	NA	NA	TRBJ1-3
TGTGCCAGCAGCCCTCGGCCTCTTCCGGGTGGCTACACCTTC	CASSPRPLPGGYTF	TRBV9	NA	NA	TRBJ1-2
TGCGCCAGCAGCCAGGACAGGGGTATGAACACTGAAGCTTTCTTT	CASSQDRGMNTEAFF	TRBV5-1	TRBD1	NA	TRBJ1-1
TGTGCCAGCAGCTTAAGAGTAACCGGGGAGCTGTTTTTT	CASSLRVTGELFF	TRBV11-3	NA	NA	TRBJ2-2
TGTGCCTGGAGCCGGACAGGTGAAGCTTTCTTT	CAWSRTGEAFF	TRBV30	TRBD1	NA	TRBJ1-1
TGTGCCAGCAGTTACTATCTCATTGGGGCGAACACTGAAGCTTTCTTT	CASSYYLIGANTEAFF	TRBV6-5	NA	NA	TRBJ1-1
TGTGCCAGCAGTGAAGGGCGGGCAGAGAATCAGCCCCAGCATTTT	CASSEGRAENQPQHF	TRBV2	NA	NA	TRBJ1-5
TGTGCCTGGAGGCCCCAGGGTCGGGCTTTCTTT	CAWRPQGRAFF	TRBV30	NA	NA	TRBJ1-1
TGTGCCAGCAGTCTAGGTCAGGCAGTAGCAGCCTACGAGCAGTACTTC	CASSLGQAVAAYEQYF	TRBV7-9	NA	NA	TRBJ2-7
TGTGCCAGCAGCTCCCTAGGGGGGGGCTTCACAGATACGCAGTATTTT	CASSSLGGGFTDTQYF	TRBV7-9	NA	once	TRBJ2-3
TGTGCCAGCAGTTTTAGGAGAAACTACAATGAGCAGTTCTTC	CASSFRRNYNEQFF	TRBV28	NA	NA	TRBJ2-1
TGTGCCTGGAGTGTAGGCCCCACAGGGCTCTCTGGGGCCAACGTCCTGACTTTC	CAWSVGPTGLSGANVLTF	TRBV30	NA	NA	TRBJ2-6
TGTGCCAGCAGCTTATCCTCCTATAGGCGTCTCGAAAACACCATATATTTT	CASSLSSYRRLENTIYF	TRBV7-9	NA	NA	TRBJ1-3
TGTGCCAGCAGCTCGGACAGGGAAAGCTCCTACGAGCAGTACTTC	CASSSDRESSYEQYF	TRBV7-9	TRBD1	NA	TRBJ2-7
TGTGCCAGCAGGGCCGCGGGGGCCACCGGGGAGCTGTTTTTT	CASRAAGATGELFF	TRBV2	NA	NA	TRBJ2-2
TGTGCCAGCAGTGTCCAGGGTGGCTATGGCTACACCTTC	CASSVQGGYGYTF	TRBV2	NA	NA	TRBJ1-2
TGTGCCAGCAGCCCACTAGCGGGGGACCCTATCGAGCAGTACTTC	CASSPLAGDPIEQYF	TRBV14	TRBD2	NA	TRBJ2-7
TGTGCCAGCACCCCCCTGGGGCAGAACCTCGATGGCTACACCTTC	CASTPLGQNLDGYTF	TRBV5-4	NA	NA	TRBJ1-2
TGTGCCAGCAGTCCCGGACAGGGGTATCAGCCCCAGCATTTT	CASSPGQGYQPQHF	TRBV28	TRBD1	NA	TRBJ1-5
TGTGCCAGCAGCTTAGAAGGGACAGGGGTTGGCTACACCTTC	CASSLEGTGVGYTF	TRBV7-9	TRBD1	NA	TRBJ1-2
TGTGCCAGCAGCCCCCTAGCGGCCCCCTACAATGAGCAGTTCTTC	CASSPLAAPYNEQFF	TRBV14	TRBD2	NA	TRBJ2-1
TGTGCCAGCAGCTTGGGTTATCGGCAGGGGGCTATCGGTGGCTACACCTTC	CASSLGYRQGAIGGYTF	TRBV5-6	TRBD1	NA	TRBJ1-2
TGTGCCAGCAGTGAAGTGGATCTACTGTCCTACGAGCAGTACTTC	CASSEVDLLSYEQYF	TRBV6-1	NA	once	TRBJ2-7
TGTGCCAGCAATAACCCCGGCCAGGGCCTAAATACGCAGTATTTT	CASNNPGQGLNTQYF	TRBV6-5	NA	NA	TRBJ2-3
TGCGCCAGCAGCTTGGCCGGGCATGAAGAGACCCAGTACTTC	CASSLAGHEETQYF	TRBV5-1	NA	NA	TRBJ2-5
TGTGCCAGCAGCGTAGAGGGTCGGACCGAGCAGTTCTTC	CASSVEGRTEQFF	TRBV9	NA	NA	TRBJ2-1
TGTGCCAGCGCGGCGGGATCGGTCACCGGGGAGCTGTTTTTT	CASAAGSVTGELFF	TRBV7-2	NA	NA	TRBJ2-2
TGCGCCAGCAAGGGACAGGGGGCGAATATCTTGGCTGGGGAGCTGTTTTTT	CASKGQGANILAGELFF	TRBV10-2	TRBD1	NA	TRBJ2-2
TGTGCCAGCAGCACTTTAGCGGACTACACAGATACGCAGTATTTT	CASSTLADYTDTQYF	TRBV11-2	NA	NA	TRBJ2-3
TGTGCCAGCTCGAATGTGGCCGGCACTGAAGCTTTCTTT	CASSNVAGTEAFF	TRBV11-3	NA	NA	TRBJ1-1
TGTGCCTGGAGGCGACAGGTCGCCTACGAGCAGTACTTC	CAWRRQVAYEQYF	TRBV30	NA	NA	TRBJ2-7
TGTGCCAGCAGAGAACAGGGGCCCTCCTACGAGCAGTACTTC	CASREQGPSYEQYF	TRBV2	TRBD1	NA	TRBJ2-7
TGCGCCAGCAGCCAAGAGACTAGCGGGAGACAAATTGGGGAGCTGTTTTTT	CASSQETSGRQIGELFF	TRBV4-3	TRBD2	NA	TRBJ2-2
TGTGCCAGCAGTGAACAGTTTCACTATGGCTACACCTTC	CASSEQFHYGYTF	TRBV2	NA	NA	TRBJ1-2
TGCGCCAGCATGGTAGCGGGAGTTGGCACAGATACGCAGTATTTT	CASMVAGVGTDTQYF	TRBV5-1	TRBD2	NA	TRBJ2-3